One and the same sample provided the 17 T cell receptor beta chains below, sequenced in a study of blood T cells in healthy people across ages. PCR was performed a second time for 7 to 11 cycles using a sample-barcoded 5' primer and a J-beta primer mix. TCRdb reprocessed the 5' RACE reads via MiXCR and lists one record per CDR3 protein. The repertoire has over 700,000 distinct CDR3 sequences, roughly 50% of them found once; the top ten carry 40% to 50%. The sequencing sample was made of blood. Every receptor here comes from an elderly man in good health.

J is TRBJ1-1 and V is TRBV7-2; TRBD1 matches at 10 bases. The CDR3 has 13 residues. With 8 bases clipped from V and 4 bases from J, the junction kept 4 bases outside the gene matches. Germline CDR1 is SGHTA and CDR2 is FQGNSA. The CDR3 loop is CASRRDRGTEAFF. The CDR3 coding sequence is TGTGCCAGCCGGAGGGACAGGGGCACTGAAGCTTTCTTT.

The V gene is TRBV24-1, the J gene TRBJ2-1, with 12 bases fitting TRBD2. The CDR3 has 15 residues. The junction had 5 bases not matched to a gene; V was cut back by 8 bases and J by 4 bases. Germline assignment: CDR1 KGHDR and CDR2 SFDVKD. CDR3 DNA sequence: TGTGCCACCAACACCGGGACTAGCGGGTACAATGAGCAGTTCTTC. Protein product: CATNTGTSGYNEQFF.

This sequence joins TRBV6-6 and TRBJ1-1; D uncertain. CDR1 and CDR2 from the germline V gene are MNHNY and SVGAGI (reference sequence). V was pared by 8 bases and J by 5 bases, with 15 bases between. This CDR3 spans 13 amino acids. The CDR3 here is CASVKLRGTEAFF. Written as DNA, the CDR3 is TGTGCCAGCGTGAAACTGCGAGGGACTGAAGCTTTCTTT.

The rearrangement joins TRBV12-5 to TRBJ2-7; tentatively, D is TRBD2 (5 bases). CDR3 length: 13 amino acids. Germline CDR1 and CDR2: LGHNT and FRNRAP. V lost 3 bases to trimming and J lost 0 bases, with 6 bases between them. The CDR3 DNA reads TGTGCTAGTGGTTTTGAGGGCTCCTACGAGCAGTACTTC. Amino acid sequence: CASGFEGSYEQYF.

This clonotype was observed a single time. This rearrangement joins TRBV20-1 to TRBJ1-6, with a tentative D call TRBD1 (5 bases). Germline assignment: CDR1 DFQATT and CDR2 SNEGSKA (reference sequence). CDR3 length equals 15 residues. Trimming removed 0 bases at V and 10 bases at J, with 16 bases between. The CDR3 loop is CSARDHEGPRSPLHF. In DNA form, the CDR3 reads TGCAGTGCTAGAGATCATGAGGGACCGCGGTCACCCCTCCACTTT.

The CDR3 coding sequence is TGCAGCGTCAGAGCCCGGGGGACCCAGTACTTC. Translation: CSVRARGTQYF. The V gene is TRBV29-1, the J gene TRBJ2-5; a possible D gene is TRBD2 (5 bases). Per the germline V gene, CDR1 is SQVTM and CDR2 is ANQGSEA. CDR3 length: 11 residues. V was trimmed by 6 bases and J by 7 bases, leaving 12 bases between them. The full variable domain, completed using reference TRBV29-1 and TRBJ2-5, is SAVISQKPSRDICQRGTSLTIQCQVDSQVTMMFWYRQQPGQSLTLIATANQGSEATYESGFVIDKFPISRPNLTFSTLTVSNMSPEDSSIYLCSVRARGTQYFGPGTRLLVL.

The V and J genes are TRBV6-6 and TRBJ1-1, with D possibly TRBD1 on 5 matching bases. Germline CDR1 and CDR2: MNHNY and SVGAGI (reference sequence). This CDR3 is built from 13 residues. V was clipped by 2 bases and J by 4 bases, with 8 bases between them. CDR3 nucleotide sequence: TGTGCCAGCAGTTACGTGGGGACCACTGAAGCTTTCTTT. Translated, it gives CASSYVGTTEAFF.

The chain employs TRBV24-1 and TRBJ2-6; D unresolved. V lost 4 bases and J lost 0, with 9 bases in between. This CDR3 is 16 amino acids long. The germline gives CDR1 KGHDR, CDR2 SFDVKD. CDR3 amino acids: CATSDRSGSGANVLTF. The CDR3 DNA follows: TGTGCCACCAGTGACCGTTCTGGCTCTGGGGCCAACGTCCTGACTTTC.

V usage is TRBV28 and J usage is TRBJ2-5; possibly TRBD1 for D (7 bases). CDR3 size: 12 residues. CDR1 and CDR2 (germline): MDHEN, SYDVKM. V lost 9 bases and J lost 3, with 11 bases in between. The CDR3 bases are TGTGCCAGTTCAGGGGGGAAAGAGACCCAGTACTTC. It encodes CASSGGKETQYF.

This clonotype was picked up a small number of times. The chain joins TRBV29-1 to TRBJ2-1; D gene ambiguous. The germline V gene encodes CDR1 SQVTM and CDR2 ANQGSEA. The CDR3 has 13 residues. V was pared by 3 bases and J by 6 bases, with 12 bases between. As DNA, the CDR3 is TGCAGCGTTGACTCGTCTGGTGCCAATGAGCAGTTCTTC. The encoded protein is CSVDSSGANEQFF.

The genes are TRBV7-2 and TRBJ2-5; 7 bases match TRBD2. The DNA end is more similar to TRBJ2-7, so the J call may be wrong. CDR1 is SGHTA, CDR2 FQGNSA, per germline. This CDR3 has 14 residues. CDR3 in DNA: TGTGCCAGCAGCTTAGCGGGAGGGAAATACGAGCAGTACTTC. Translated, it gives CASSLAGGKYEQYF.

The chain links TRBV2 to TRBJ1-2; 9 bases are a match to TRBD1. The CDR3 runs 14 residues. The germline CDR1 and CDR2 sequences are SNHLY and FYNNEI. V shed 6 bases and J 1 base; nucleotides not matched to a gene: 3. The CDR3 sequence is CASRRTGDNYGYTF. The CDR3 DNA follows: TGTGCCAGCAGACGGACAGGGGATAACTATGGCTACACCTTC.

This clonotype was seen a few times. CDR3 amino acids: CASSYSGRRGTEAFF. The CDR3 DNA reads as TGTGCCAGCAGTTACTCGGGACGAAGGGGCACTGAAGCTTTCTTT. This rearrangement joins TRBV6-2 or TRBV6-3 to TRBJ1-1; the D gene is possibly TRBD1 (5 bases). Germline lookup yields CDR1 MNHEY and CDR2 SVGEGT. The CDR3 extends over 15 amino acids. V was clipped by 0 bases and J by 4 bases, with 12 bases between them.

This clonotype was seen only a few times. The chain has TRBV5-1 and TRBJ2-3; D is uncertain. Germline V lookup: CDR1 SGHRS, CDR2 YFSETQ. V lost 3 bases and J 14 bases, leaving 25 bases between the germline ends. This CDR3 comprises 15 residues. CDR3 nucleotides: TGCGCCAGCAGCTCACGCGCAGATCGGAACAGATACGCGTATTTT. Translated: CASSSRADRNRYAYF.

The chain links TRBV6-5 to TRBJ2-1; 9 bases line up with TRBD1. Germline CDR1 is MNHEY and CDR2 is SVGAGI. J lost 9 bases, V lost 7 bases, and 10 bases had no gene match. This CDR3 spans 14 amino acids. CDR3: CASTRQGVGGEQFF. In DNA form, the CDR3 reads TGTGCCAGCACCAGACAGGGGGTGGGAGGTGAGCAGTTCTTC.

This clonotype has only a few counts. The rearrangement joins TRBV6-5 to TRBJ2-2, with 11 bases identical to TRBD1. The CDR3 runs to 16 residues. The V gene end was trimmed by 7 bases and the J gene end by 6 bases; junction bases not matched to a gene: 10. Germline lookup yields CDR1 MNHEY and CDR2 SVGAGI. CDR3 sequence (DNA): TGTGCCAGCAAAGGAGGGGGGACAGGGGGTTCCGGGGAGCTGTTTTTT. This gives the protein CASKGGGTGGSGELFF.

The chain links TRBV20-1 to TRBJ2-5; TRBD1 agrees at 12 bases. V lost 0 bases to trimming and J lost 5 bases; unmatched junction nucleotides: 10. CDR3 size: 17 residues. Per the germline V gene, CDR1 is DFQATT and CDR2 is SNEGSKA (reference sequence). CDR3 sequence (DNA): TGCAGTGCTAGAGATCTCCCCGGGACAGGGGGCCAGGAGACCCAGTACTTC. It yields the protein CSARDLPGTGGQETQYF.